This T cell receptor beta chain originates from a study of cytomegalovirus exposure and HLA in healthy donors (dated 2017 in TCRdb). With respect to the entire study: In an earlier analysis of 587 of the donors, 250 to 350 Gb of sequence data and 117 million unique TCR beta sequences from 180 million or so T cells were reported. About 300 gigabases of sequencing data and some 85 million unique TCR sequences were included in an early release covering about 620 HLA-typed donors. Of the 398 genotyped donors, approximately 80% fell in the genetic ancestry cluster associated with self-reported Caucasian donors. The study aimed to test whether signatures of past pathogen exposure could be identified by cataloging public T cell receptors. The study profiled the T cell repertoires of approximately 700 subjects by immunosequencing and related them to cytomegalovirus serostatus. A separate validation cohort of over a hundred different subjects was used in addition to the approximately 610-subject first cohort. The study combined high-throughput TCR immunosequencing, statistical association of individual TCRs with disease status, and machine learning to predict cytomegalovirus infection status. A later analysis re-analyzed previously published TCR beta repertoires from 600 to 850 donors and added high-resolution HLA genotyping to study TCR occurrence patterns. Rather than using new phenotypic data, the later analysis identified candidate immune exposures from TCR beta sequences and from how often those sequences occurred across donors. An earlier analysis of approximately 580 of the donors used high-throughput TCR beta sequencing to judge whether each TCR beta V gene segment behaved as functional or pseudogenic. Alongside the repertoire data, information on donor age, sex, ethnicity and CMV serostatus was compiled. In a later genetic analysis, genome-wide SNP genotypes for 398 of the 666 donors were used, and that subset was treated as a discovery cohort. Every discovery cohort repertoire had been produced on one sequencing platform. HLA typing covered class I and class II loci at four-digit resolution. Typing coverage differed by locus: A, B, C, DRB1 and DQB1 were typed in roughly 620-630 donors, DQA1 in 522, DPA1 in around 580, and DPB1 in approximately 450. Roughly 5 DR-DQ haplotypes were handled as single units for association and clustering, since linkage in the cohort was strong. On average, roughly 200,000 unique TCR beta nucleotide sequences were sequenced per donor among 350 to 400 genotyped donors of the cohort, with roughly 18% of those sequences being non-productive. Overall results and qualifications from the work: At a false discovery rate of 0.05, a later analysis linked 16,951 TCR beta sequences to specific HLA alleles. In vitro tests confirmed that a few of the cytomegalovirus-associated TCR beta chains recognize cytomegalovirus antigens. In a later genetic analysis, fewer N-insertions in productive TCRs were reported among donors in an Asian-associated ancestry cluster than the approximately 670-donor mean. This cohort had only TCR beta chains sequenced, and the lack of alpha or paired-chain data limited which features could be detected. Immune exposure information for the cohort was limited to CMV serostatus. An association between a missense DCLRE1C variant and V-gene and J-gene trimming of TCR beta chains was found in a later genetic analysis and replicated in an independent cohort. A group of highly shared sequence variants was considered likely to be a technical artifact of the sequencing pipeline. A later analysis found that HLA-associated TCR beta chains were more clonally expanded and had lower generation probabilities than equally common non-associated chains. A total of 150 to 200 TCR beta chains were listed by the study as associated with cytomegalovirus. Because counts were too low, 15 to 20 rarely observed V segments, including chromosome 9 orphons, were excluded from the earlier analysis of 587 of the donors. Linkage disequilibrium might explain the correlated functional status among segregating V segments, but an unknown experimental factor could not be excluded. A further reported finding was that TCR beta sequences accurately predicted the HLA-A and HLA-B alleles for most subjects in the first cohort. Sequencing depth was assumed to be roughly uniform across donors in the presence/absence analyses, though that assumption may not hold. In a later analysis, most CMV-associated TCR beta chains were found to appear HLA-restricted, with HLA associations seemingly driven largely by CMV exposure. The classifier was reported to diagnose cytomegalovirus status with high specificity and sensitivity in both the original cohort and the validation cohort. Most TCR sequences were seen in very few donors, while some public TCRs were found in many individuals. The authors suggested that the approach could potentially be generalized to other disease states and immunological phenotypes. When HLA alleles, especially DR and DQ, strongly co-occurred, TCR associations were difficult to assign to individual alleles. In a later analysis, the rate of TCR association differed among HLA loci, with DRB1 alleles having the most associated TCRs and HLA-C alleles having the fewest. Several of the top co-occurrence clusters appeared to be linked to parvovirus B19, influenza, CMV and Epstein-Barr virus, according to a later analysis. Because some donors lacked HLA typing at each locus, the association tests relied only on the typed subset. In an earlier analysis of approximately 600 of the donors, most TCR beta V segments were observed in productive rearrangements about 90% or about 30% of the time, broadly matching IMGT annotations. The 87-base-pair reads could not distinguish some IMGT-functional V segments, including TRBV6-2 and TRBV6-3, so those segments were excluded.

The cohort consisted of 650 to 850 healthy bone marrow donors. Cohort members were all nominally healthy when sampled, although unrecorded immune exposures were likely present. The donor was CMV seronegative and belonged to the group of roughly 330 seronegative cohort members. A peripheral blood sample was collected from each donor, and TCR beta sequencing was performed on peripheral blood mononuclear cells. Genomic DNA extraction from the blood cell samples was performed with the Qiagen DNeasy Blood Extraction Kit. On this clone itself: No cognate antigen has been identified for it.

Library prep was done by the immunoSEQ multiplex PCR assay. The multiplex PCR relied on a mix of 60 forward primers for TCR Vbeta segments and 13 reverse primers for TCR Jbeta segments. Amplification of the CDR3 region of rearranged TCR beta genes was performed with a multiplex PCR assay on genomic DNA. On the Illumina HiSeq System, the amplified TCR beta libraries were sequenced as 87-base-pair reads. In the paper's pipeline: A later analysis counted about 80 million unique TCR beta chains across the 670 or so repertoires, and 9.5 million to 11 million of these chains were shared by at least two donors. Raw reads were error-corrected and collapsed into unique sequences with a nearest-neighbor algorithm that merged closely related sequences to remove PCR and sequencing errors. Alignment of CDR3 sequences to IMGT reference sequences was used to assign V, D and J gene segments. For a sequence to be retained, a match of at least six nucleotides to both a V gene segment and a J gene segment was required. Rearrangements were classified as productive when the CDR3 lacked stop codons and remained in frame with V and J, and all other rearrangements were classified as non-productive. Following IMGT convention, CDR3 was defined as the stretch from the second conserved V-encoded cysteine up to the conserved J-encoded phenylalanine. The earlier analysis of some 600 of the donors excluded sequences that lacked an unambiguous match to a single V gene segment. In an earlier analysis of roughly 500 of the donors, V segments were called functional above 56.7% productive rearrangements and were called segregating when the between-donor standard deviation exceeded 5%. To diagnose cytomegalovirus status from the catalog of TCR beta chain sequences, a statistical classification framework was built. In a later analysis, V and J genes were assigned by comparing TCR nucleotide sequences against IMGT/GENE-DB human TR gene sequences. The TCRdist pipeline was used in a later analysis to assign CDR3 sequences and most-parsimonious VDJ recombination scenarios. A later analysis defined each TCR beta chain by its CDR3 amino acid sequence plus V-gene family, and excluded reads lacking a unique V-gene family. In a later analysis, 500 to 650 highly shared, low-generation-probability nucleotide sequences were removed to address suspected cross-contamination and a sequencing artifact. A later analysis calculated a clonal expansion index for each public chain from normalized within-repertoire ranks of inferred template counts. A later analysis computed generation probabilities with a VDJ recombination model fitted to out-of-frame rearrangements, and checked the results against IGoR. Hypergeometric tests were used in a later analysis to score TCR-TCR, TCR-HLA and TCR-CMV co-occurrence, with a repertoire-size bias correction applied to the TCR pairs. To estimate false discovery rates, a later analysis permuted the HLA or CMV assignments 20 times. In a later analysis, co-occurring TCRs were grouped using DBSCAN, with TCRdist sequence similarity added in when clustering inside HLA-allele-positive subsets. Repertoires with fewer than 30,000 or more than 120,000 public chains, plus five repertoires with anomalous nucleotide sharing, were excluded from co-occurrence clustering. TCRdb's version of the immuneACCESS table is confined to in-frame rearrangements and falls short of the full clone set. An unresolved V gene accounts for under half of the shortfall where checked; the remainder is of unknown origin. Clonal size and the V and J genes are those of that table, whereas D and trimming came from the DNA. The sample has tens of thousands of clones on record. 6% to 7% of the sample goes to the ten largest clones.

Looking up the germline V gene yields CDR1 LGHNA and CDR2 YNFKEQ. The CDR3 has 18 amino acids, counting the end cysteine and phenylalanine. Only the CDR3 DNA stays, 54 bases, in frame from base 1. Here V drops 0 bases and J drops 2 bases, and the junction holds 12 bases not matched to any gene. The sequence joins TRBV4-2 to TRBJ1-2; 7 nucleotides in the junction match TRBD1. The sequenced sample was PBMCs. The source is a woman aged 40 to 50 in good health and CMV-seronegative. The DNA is TGTGCCAGCAGCCAAGATCGGGCAGGGGGGTTTAGAAACTATGGCTACACCTTC. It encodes CASSQDRAGGFRNYGYTF.